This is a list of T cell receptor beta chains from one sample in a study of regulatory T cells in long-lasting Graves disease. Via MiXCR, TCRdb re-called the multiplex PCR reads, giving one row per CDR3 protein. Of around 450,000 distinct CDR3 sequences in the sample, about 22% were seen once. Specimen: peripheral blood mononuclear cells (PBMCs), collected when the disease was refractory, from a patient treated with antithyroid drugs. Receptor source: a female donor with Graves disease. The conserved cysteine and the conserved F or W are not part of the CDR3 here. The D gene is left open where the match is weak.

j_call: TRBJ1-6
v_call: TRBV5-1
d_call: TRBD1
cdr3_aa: ASSLGQGVVGSPLH

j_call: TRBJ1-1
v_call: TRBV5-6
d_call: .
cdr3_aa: ASSLGGHGSTEAS

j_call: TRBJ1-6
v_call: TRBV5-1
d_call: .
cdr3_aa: ASRPGHGNNSPLH

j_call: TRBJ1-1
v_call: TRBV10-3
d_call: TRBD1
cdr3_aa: AISTGQGGNTEAF

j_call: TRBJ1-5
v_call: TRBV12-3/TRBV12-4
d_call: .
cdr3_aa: ASSLYRGSEQPQH

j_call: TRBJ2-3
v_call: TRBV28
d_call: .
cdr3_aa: ASSSKQSTDTQY

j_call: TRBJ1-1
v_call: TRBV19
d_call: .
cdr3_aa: ASSILVEGPYTEAF

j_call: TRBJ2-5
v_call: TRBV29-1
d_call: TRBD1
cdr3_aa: SVTGAQETQY

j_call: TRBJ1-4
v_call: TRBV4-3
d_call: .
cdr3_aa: ASSQDRVREKLF

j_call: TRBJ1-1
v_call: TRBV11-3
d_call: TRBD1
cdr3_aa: ASGRGPTEAF

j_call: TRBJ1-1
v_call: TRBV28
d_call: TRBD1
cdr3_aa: ASSFPGQGTNTEAF

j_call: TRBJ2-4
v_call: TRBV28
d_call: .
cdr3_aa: ASSSVNVAKNIQY

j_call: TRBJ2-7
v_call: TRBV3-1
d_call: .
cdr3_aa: ASSWDTLSYEQY

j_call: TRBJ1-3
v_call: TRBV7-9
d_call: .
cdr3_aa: ASSSLILRGGGNTIY

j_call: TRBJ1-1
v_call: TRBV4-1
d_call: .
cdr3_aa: ASSQIGRTEAF

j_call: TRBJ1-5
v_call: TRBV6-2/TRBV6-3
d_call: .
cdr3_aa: ASSYGNSPNQPQH

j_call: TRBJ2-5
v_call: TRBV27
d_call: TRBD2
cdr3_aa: ASSLDRLAGGLETQY

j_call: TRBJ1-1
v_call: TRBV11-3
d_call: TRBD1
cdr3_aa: ASRSTGWGTEAF

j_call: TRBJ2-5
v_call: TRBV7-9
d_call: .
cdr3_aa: ASSLLGDGTRVLALETQY

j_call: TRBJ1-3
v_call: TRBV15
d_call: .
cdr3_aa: ATSRDLVSGNTIY

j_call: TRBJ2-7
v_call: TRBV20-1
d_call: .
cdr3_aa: SARSEPGSYEQY

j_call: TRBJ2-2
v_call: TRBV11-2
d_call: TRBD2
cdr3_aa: ATSGLALNTGELF

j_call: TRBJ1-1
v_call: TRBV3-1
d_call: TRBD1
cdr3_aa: ASSLGQAENTEAF

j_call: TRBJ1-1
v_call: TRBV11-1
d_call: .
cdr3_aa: ASSLVGTENTEAF

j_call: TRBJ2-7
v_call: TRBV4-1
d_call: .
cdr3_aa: ASSQDEDEQY

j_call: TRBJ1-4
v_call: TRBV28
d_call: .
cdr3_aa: ASSSGGGANEKLF

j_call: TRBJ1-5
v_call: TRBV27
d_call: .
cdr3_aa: ASGFNQPQH

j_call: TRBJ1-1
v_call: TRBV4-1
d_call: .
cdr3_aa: ASAEWSFRGRITEAF

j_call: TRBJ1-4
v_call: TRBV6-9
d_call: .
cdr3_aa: ASSYSHRATNEKLF

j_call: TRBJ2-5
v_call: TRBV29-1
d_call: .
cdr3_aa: SVALVQSTAQETQY

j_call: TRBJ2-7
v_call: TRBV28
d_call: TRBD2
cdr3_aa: ATQGGSYEQY

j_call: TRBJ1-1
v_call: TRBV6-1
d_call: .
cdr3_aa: ASSEIGSKAF

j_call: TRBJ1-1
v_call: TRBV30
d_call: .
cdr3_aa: AWSVQAEAF

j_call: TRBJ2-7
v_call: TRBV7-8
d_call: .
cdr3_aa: ASSLRSEGGEQY

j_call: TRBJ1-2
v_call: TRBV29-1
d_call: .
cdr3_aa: SVVGTGQGNYGYT

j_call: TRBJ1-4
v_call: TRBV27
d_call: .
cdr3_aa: ASSLEVRSEKLF

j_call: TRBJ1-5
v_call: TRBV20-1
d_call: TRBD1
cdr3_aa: SAAPPWTGGLGQPQH

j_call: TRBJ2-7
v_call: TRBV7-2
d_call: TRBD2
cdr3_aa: ASSLGLAGSFYEQY

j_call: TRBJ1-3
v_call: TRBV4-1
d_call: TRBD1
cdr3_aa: ASSPRDRDYSGNTIY

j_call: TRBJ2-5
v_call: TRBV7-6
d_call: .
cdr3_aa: ASSLEGSGETQY

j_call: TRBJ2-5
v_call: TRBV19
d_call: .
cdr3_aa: ATRRSRGQETQY

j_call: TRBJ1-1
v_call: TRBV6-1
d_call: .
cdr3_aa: ASGPLGTEAF

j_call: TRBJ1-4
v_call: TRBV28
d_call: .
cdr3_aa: ASSKTSGAEKLF

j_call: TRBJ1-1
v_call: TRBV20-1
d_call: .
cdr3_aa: SASRQSNTEAF

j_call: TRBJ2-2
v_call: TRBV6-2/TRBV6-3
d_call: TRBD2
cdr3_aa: ASSYSPRGLAGQTGELF

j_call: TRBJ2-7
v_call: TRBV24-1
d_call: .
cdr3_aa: ATQRGGTYEQY

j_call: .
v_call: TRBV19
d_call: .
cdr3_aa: ASTPSRHRSYNEQF

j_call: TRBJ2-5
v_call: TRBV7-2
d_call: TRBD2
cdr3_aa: ASSTSGVRETQY

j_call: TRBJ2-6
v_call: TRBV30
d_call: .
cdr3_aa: AWSGGSGANVLT

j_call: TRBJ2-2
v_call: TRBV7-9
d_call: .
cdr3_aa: ASSSWTGRDTGELF

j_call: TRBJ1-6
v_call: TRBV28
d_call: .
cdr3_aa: ASTEPVVNSPLH

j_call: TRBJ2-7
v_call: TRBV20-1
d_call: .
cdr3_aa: SARPAAYEQY

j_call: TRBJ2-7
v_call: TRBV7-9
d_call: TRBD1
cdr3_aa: ASGSKQQGRRNYEQY

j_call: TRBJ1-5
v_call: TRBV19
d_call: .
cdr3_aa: ASSIANQPQH

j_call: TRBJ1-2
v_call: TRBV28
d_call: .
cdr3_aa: ASRLRRGERINYGYT

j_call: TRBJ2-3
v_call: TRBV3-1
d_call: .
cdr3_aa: ATRSTDTQY

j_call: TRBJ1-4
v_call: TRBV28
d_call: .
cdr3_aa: ASSSGRGLNEKLF

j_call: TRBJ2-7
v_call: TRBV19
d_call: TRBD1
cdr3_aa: ASSRQGSHEQY

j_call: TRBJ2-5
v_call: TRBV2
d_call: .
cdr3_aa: ASRSGLTQETQY

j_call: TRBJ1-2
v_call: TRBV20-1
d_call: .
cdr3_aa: SARWTVSYGYT